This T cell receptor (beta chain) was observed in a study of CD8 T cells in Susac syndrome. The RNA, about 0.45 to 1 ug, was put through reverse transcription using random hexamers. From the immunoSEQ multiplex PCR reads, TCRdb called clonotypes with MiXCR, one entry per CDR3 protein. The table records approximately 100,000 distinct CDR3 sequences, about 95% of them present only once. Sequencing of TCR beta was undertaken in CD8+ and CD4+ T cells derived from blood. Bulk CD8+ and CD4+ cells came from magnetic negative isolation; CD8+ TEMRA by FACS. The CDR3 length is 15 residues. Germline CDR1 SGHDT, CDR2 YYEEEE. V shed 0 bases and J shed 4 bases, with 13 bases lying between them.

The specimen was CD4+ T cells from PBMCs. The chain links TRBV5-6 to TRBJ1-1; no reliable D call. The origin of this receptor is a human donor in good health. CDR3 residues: CASSLGVPDSTEAFF. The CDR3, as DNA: TGTGCCAGCAGCTTGGGGGTACCGGATTCCACTGAAGCTTTCTTT. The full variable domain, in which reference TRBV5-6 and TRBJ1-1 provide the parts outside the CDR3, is DAGVTQSPTHLIKTRGQQVTLRCSPKSGHDTVSWYQQALGQGPQFIFQYYEEEERQRGNFPDRFSGHQFPNYSSELNVNALLLGDSALYLCASSLGVPDSTEAFFGQGTRLTVV.